One and the same sample provided the 5 T cell receptor beta chains below, sequenced in a study of blood T cell repertoires in COVID-19. Assay: immunoSEQ multiplex PCR; the TCRdb copy retains only in-frame clones and omits some. The sample has 250,000 to 350,000 clones, about nine tenths seen once. The sequenced material came from PBMCs or T cells enriched from blood (not recorded which). The receptors shown here come from a woman between 45 and 60 years old who had recovered from COVID-19.

The gene calls are TRBV27 and TRBJ1-5; 8 nucleotides line up with TRBD1. V lost 4 bases to trimming and J lost 0 bases; unmatched junction nucleotides: 2. This CDR3 region has 15 residues. The germline V gene has CDR1 MNHEY and CDR2 SMNVEV (reference sequence). The CDR3 loop reads CASSYGQGSNQPQHF. The DNA of the CDR3 is TGTGCCAGCAGTTACGGACAGGGTAGCAATCAGCCCCAGCATTTT.

The rearrangement links TRBV25-1 to TRBJ1-1; D remains ambiguous. This CDR3 is built from 13 residues. In germline, CDR1 is MGHDK, CDR2 SYGVNS. Between the trimmed V and J ends, which lost 11 bases and 1 base, there was a span of 14 bases. The DNA of the CDR3 is TGTGCCTCCTGGCCGGGAGAGAACACTGAAGCTTTCTTT. Its translation: CASWPGENTEAFF. The whole variable domain, remainder taken from reference TRBV25-1 and TRBJ1-1, is EADIYQTPRYLVIGTGKKITLECSQTMGHDKMYWYQQDPGMELHLIHYSYGVNSTEKGDLSSESTVSRIRTEHFPLTLESARPSHTSQYLCASWPGENTEAFFGQGTRLTVV.

This clone is a singleton in its sample. This chain joins TRBV7-2 and TRBJ1-2; 7 bases are shared with TRBD1. From germline, CDR1 is SGHTA and CDR2 FQGNSA. The length of the CDR3 is 14 residues. Trimming cost V 4 bases and J 4 bases; bases outside gene matches: 6. CDR3 coding DNA: TGTGCCAGCAGCTCACAGGGGAATAGCTATGGCTACACCTTC. This encodes CASSSQGNSYGYTF.

The chain has TRBV7-9 and TRBJ2-1; tentative D call: TRBD2 (6 bases). CDR1 and CDR2 (germline): SEHNR, FQNEAQ (reference sequence). CDR3 length: 17 residues. Trimming pared 1 base from V and 3 bases from J, leaving 16 bases between. CDR3 nucleotides: TGTGCCAGCAGCTTAGACGCTTCTAGCGTTAACTACAATGAGCAGTTCTTC. This translates into CASSLDASSVNYNEQFF.

This chain joins TRBV2 and TRBJ2-7; D remains ambiguous. The CDR3 is 14 amino acids. The V end lost 5 bases, the J end lost 3 bases, and 14 bases lay between the germline ends. Germline V gene data show CDR1 as SNHLY and CDR2 as FYNNEI. CDR3 in amino acids: CASSPFGTNYEQYF. The CDR3 DNA follows: TGTGCCAGCAGTCCATTCGGAACTAACTACGAGCAGTACTTC.